One and the same sample provided the 9 T cell receptor beta chains below, sequenced in a study of blood T cell repertoires in COVID-19. The protocol was immunoSEQ multiplex PCR, while the TCRdb copy is restricted to in-frame clones and leaves out a portion. The sample records 350,000 to 500,000 clones, roughly 84% being singletons. Material: PBMCs or T cells enriched from blood (not recorded which). These receptors all come from a woman aged 18 to 35 who had been exposed to COVID-19.

V and J are TRBV5-1 and TRBJ1-2; the D is unclear. CDR3 length: 13 amino acids. The germline V gene encodes CDR1 SGHRS and CDR2 YFSETQ. The V gene lost 0 bases and the J gene lost 13 bases, with 16 bases spanning the gap. CDR3 residues: CASSLAPTSRGTF. The CDR3 DNA reads TGCGCCAGCAGCTTGGCCCCGACCTCTCGGGGCACCTTC.

This clone was seen a single time. J is TRBJ1-2 and V is TRBV7-2; D remains ambiguous. Germline-derived CDR1 and CDR2 are SGHTA and FQGNSA. V lost 6 bases to trimming and J lost 4 bases, with 15 bases between them. This CDR3 has 14 amino acids. In nucleotides, the CDR3 is TGTGCCAGCAGAGCGGGCGGGGTTGTCTATGGCTACACCTTC. Translating it yields CASRAGGVVYGYTF. Based on the CDR3 plus reference TRBV7-2 and TRBJ1-2, the full variable domain is GAGVSQSPSNKVTEKGKDVELRCDPISGHTALYWYRQSLGQGLEFLIYFQGNSAPDKSGLPSDRFSAERTGGSVSTLTIQRTQQEDSAVYLCASRAGGVVYGYTFGSGTRLTVV.

The J gene is TRBJ2-7, the V gene TRBV28; D possibly corresponds to TRBD1 (7 bases). Trimming took 3 bases from V and 3 from J, leaving 9 bases between them. The CDR3 length is 13 residues. CDR1 is MDHEN and CDR2 is SYDVKM in the germline V gene. For the CDR3, the DNA is TGTGCCAGCAGTTTCAGGGGGGACTACGAGCAGTACTTC. Its protein product is CASSFRGDYEQYF.

This rearrangement joins TRBV19 to TRBJ1-5; D unclear. Per germline, CDR1 LNHDA and CDR2 SQIVND (reference sequence). Trimming shortened V by 4 bases and J by 2 bases, and 15 bases separated the two germline ends. The CDR3 loop spans 16 amino acids. CDR3 coding DNA: TGTGCCAGTAGTACCGGTCCGGGAAGGGGCAATCAGCCCCAGCATTTT. It is translated as CASSTGPGRGNQPQHF.

CDR3 amino acids: CASSPGVAGIAYEQYF. In DNA form, the CDR3 reads TGTGCCAGCAGTCCGGGAGTAGCGGGTATTGCCTACGAGCAGTACTTC. The chain carries TRBV7-6 and TRBJ2-7, with 7 nucleotides matching TRBD2. In germline, CDR1 is SGHVS, CDR2 FNYEAQ. J was trimmed by 2 bases and V by 6 bases; bases with no gene match: 13. This CDR3 is 16 amino acids long.

This chain connects TRBV29-1 to TRBJ2-3; 7 nucleotides agree with TRBD1. The V gene end was trimmed by 3 bases and the J gene end by 0 bases; junction bases not matched to a gene: 9. Germline CDR1 reads SQVTM; CDR2 reads ANQGSEA. The CDR3 is made up of 16 amino acids. The CDR3 loop reads CSVDPLGGSSTDTQYF. As DNA, the CDR3 is TGCAGCGTTGACCCCCTAGGGGGCTCTAGCACAGATACGCAGTATTTT.

This clone showed up just a few times. The rearrangement joins TRBV5-1 to TRBJ2-7, with D perhaps TRBD1 (6 bases). V was clipped by 4 bases and J by 0 bases, with 17 bases between them. Germline V lookup: CDR1 SGHRS, CDR2 YFSETQ. The CDR3 runs 16 residues. Here the CDR3 reads CASSPGWTAHSYEQYF. The DNA for the CDR3 is TGCGCCAGCAGCCCCGGCTGGACAGCCCACTCCTACGAGCAGTACTTC.

J is TRBJ1-1 and V is TRBV6-5, with TRBD1 identical over 9 bases. The CDR3 has 14 residues. From germline, CDR1 is MNHEY and CDR2 SVGAGI. V lost 6 bases and J lost 5; bases outside the gene matches: 7. The CDR3 sequence: CASSPHDRGTEAFF. As DNA, the CDR3 is TGTGCCAGCAGCCCCCACGACAGGGGGACTGAAGCTTTCTTT.

This clone occurred a few times. The chain links TRBV4-1 to TRBJ2-2; TRBD1 matches 10 bases. The CDR3 spans 16 residues. With V trimmed by 3 bases and J by 5 bases, 6 bases remained unmatched. Germline lookup yields CDR1 MGHRA and CDR2 YSYEKL. The CDR3 region is CASSHLGQGVTGELFF. The CDR3 DNA reads TGCGCCAGCAGCCATCTCGGACAGGGGGTAACCGGGGAGCTGTTTTTT.